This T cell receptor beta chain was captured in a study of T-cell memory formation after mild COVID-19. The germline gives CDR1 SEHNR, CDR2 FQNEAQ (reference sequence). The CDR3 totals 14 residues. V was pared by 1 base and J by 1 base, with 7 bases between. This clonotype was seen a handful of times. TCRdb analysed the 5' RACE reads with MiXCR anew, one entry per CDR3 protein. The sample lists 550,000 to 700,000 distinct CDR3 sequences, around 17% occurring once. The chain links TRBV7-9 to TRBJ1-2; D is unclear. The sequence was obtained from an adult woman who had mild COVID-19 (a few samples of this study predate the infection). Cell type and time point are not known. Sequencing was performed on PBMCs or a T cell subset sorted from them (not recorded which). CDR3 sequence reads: CASSLGDINYGYTF. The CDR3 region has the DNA TGTGCCAGCAGCTTAGGAGACATTAACTATGGCTACACCTTC.